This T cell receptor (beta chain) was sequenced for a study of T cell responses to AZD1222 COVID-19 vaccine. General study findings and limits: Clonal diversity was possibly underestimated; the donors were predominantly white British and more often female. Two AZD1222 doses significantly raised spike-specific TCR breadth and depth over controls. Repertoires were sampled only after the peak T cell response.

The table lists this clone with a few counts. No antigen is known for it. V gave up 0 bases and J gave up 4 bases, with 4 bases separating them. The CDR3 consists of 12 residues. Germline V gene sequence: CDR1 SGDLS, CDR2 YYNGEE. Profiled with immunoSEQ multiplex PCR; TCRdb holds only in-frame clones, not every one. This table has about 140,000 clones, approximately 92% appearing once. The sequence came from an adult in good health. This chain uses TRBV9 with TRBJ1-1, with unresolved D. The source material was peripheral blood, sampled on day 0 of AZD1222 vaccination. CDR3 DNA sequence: TGTGCCAGCAGCGTAGCCGGCACTGAAGCTTTCTTT. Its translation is CASSVAGTEAFF.